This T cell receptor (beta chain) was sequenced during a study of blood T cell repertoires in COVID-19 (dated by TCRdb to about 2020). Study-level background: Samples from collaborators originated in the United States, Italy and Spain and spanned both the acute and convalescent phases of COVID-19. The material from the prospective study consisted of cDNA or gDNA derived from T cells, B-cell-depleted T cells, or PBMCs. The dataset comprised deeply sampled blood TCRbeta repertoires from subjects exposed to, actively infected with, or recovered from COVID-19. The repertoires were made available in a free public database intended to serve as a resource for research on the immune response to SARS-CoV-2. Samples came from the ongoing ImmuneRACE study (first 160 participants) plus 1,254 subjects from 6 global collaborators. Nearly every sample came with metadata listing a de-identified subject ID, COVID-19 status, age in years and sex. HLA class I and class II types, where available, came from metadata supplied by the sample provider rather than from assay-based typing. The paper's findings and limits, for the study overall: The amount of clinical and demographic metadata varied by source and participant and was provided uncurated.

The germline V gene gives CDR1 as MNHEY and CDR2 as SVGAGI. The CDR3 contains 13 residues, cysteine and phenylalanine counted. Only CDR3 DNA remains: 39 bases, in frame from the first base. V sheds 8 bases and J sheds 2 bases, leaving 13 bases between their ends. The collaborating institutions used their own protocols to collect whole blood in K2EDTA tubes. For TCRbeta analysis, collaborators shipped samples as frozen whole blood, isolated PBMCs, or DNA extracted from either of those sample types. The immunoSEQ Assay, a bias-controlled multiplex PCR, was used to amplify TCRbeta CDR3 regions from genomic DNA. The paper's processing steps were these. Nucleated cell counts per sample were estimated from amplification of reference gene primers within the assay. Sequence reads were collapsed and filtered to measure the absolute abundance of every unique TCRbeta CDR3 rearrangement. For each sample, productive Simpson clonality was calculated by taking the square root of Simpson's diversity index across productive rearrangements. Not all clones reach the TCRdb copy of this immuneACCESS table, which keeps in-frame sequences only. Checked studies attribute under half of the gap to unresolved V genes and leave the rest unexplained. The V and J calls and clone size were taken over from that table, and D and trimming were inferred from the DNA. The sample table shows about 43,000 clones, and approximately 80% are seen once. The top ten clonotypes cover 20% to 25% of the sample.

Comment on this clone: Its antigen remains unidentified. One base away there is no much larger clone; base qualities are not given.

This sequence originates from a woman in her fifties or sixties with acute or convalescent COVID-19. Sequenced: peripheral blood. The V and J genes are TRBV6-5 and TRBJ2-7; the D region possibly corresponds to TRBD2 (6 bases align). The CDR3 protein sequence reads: CASRTTSTYEQYF. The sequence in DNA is TGTGCCAGCCGAACAACTAGCACCTACGAGCAGTACTTC.